This TCR beta chain is from a study of human T cells and chemical hapten exposure. In the study overall: Upper-back patch tests with 0.01% DPC were read at 6 days. Patients having alopecia areata, totalis or universalis were mostly female. General study points: Sensitizing with DPC caused no change in TCRs above 1 in 1000 frequency.

V lost 3 bases, J lost 7 bases, and 10 bases stayed unmatched. Germline-derived CDR1 and CDR2 are SEHNR and FQNEAQ (reference sequence). CDR3 length: 16 amino acids. The time point denotes: patch test 3, about 24 weeks after DPC sensitization. Treatment given: therapeutic diphenylcyclopropenone sensitization with weekly scalp DPC. Blood draws preceded each patch test application. This clonotype was seen ten or more times. The antigen is unknown. TCRdb passed the RACE reads through MiXCR, listing each CDR3 protein once. The sample carries roughly 90,000 distinct CDR3 sequences, roughly 11% recorded once.

This receptor was obtained from a woman in her 30s with alopecia areata. Some clones in this sample may be carry-over from other donors' samples. The specimen was whole blood, collected in connection with sensitization to the hapten diphenylcyclopropenone (DPC). The chain uses TRBV7-9 and TRBJ2-1; the match to TRBD2 covers 9 bases. The CDR3 sequence is CASSFESGRRLNEQFF. CDR3 nucleotides: TGTGCCAGCAGCTTTGAGAGCGGGAGGAGACTGAATGAGCAGTTCTTC.